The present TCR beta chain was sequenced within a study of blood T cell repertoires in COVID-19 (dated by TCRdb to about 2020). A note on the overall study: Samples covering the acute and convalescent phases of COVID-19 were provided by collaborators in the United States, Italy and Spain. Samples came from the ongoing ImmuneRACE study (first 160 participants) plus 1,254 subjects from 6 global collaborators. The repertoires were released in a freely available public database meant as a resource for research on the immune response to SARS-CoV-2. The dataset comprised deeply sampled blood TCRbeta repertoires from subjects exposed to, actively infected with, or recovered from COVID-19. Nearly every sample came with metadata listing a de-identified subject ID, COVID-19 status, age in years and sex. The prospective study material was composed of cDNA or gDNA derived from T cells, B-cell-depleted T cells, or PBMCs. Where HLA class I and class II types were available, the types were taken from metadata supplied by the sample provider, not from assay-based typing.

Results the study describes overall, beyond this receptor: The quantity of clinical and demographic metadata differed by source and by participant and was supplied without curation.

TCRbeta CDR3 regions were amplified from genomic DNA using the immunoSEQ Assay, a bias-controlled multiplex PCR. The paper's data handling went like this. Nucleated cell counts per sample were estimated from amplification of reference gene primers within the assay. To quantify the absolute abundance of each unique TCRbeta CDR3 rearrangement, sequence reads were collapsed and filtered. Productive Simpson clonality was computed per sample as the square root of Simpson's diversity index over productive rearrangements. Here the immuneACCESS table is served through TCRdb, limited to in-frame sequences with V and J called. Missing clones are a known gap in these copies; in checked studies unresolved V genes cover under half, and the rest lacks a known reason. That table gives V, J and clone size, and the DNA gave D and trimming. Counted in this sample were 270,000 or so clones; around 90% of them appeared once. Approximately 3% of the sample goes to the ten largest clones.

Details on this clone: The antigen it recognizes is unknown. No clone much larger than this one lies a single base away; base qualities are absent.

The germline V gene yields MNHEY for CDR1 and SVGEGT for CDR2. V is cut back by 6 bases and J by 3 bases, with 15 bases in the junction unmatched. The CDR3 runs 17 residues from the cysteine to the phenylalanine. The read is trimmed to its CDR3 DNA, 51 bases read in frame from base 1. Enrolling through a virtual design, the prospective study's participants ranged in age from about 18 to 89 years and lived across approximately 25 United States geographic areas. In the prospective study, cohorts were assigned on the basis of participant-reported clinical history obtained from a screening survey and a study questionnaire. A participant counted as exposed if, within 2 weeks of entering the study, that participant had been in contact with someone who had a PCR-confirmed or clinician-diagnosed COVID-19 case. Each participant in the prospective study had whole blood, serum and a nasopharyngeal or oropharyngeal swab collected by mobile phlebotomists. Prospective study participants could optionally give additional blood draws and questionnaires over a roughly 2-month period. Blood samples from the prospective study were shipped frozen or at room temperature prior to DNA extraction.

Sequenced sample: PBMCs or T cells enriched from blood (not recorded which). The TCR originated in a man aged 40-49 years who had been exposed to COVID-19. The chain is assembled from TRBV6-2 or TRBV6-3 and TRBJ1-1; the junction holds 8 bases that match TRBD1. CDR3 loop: CASSSPAGGPRDTEAFF. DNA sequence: TGTGCCAGCAGCTCCCCTGCAGGGGGCCCCAGAGACACTGAAGCTTTCTTT.